These T cell receptor beta chains were read from a single sample in a study of OX40 agonist ivuxolimab in advanced cancers. Some clones are missing from TCRdb's copy, which holds only in-frame ones; the method was immunoSEQ multiplex PCR. Here the sample spans roughly 63,000 clones, 86% being singletons. The specimen comprised CD4+ or CD8+ T cells sorted from blood, sampled in a trial of the OX40 agonist ivuxolimab. Source of these receptors: an adult with an advanced solid tumor such as melanoma, head and neck, liver or kidney cancer. Both conserved end residues are part of each CDR3. The order of the fields is J gene, D gene, V gene, clone size, CDR3 DNA, CDR3 protein. The D gene is left open where the match is weak. Rows may omit the clone size; those that give it use once, few, many or a size class.

TRBJ2-1	.	TRBV11-2	.	TGTGCCAGCAGCTTATCGGTCTACAATGAGCAGTTCTTC	CASSLSVYNEQFF
TRBJ2-5	.	TRBV13	.	TGTGCCAACAGCTTGCAGGGGCGCGGGGAGACCCAGTACTTC	CANSLQGRGETQYF
TRBJ2-1	.	TRBV18	.	TGTGCCAGCCAACCGGGACGCCTCCATGATGAGCAGTTCTTC	CASQPGRLHDEQFF
TRBJ1-6	TRBD1	TRBV18	.	TGTGCCAGCTCACGGGACAGCACGTATAATTCACCCCTCCACTTT	CASSRDSTYNSPLHF
TRBJ2-1	TRBD2	TRBV7-3	.	TGTGCCAGCAGCTTAGGGGCGGCGGGGGGCCTGGAAAAGCAGTTCTTC	CASSLGAAGGLEKQFF
TRBJ1-3	.	TRBV5-6	.	TGTGCCAGCAGCTTGGGGATCGGGTCGGGAAGCTCTGGAAACACCATATATTTT	CASSLGIGSGSSGNTIYF
TRBJ1-5	.	TRBV2	.	TGTGCCAGCAGTGACGGCAGTTATAGCAATCAGCCCCAGCATTTT	CASSDGSYSNQPQHF
TRBJ1-4	.	TRBV7-6	.	TGTGCCAGCAGCTTGTCTGGGACTAATGAAAAACTGTTTTTT	CASSLSGTNEKLFF
TRBJ2-7	.	TRBV11-2	.	TGTGCCAGCAGCCCCCACCCACCCCCCTTCGAGCAGTACTTC	CASSPHPPPFEQYF
TRBJ1-5	.	TRBV7-9	.	TGTGCCAGCAGCTTAGGACAGCATAGCAATCAGCCCCAGCATTTT	CASSLGQHSNQPQHF
TRBJ2-5	.	TRBV19	.	TGTGCCAGTAGTAGCGGGGCGAACCAAGAGACCCAGTACTTC	CASSSGANQETQYF
TRBJ1-1	.	TRBV11-1	.	TGTGCCAGCAGCGCAGGTGGGGGACCCCGGTACACTGAAGCTTTCTTT	CASSAGGGPRYTEAFF
TRBJ1-1	.	TRBV18	.	TGTGCCAGCTCACCAGAGGAGTTCACTGAAGCTTTCTTT	CASSPEEFTEAFF
TRBJ1-2	TRBD1	TRBV29-1	.	TGCAGCGTTGAAGGGGACAGGGGGGGCTATGGCTACACCTTC	CSVEGDRGGYGYTF
TRBJ2-3	TRBD1	TRBV6-1	.	TGTGCCAGCAGTGAAGTCCCCCCGGGACAGGGCACAGATACGCAGTATTTT	CASSEVPPGQGTDTQYF
TRBJ2-1	TRBD2	TRBV5-1	once	TGCGCCAGCAGCTCGACTAGCGGGGTCTCCTACAATGAGCAGTTCTTC	CASSSTSGVSYNEQFF
TRBJ2-7	.	TRBV30	.	TGTGCCTGGAGTAGAAGCCAGGTTACTTACGAGCAGTACTTC	CAWSRSQVTYEQYF
TRBJ2-5	TRBD2	TRBV5-1	once	TGCGCCAGCAGCTTGGGCCCGAAGCGGGGATACCAAGAGACCCAGTACTTC	CASSLGPKRGYQETQYF
TRBJ1-3	TRBD1	TRBV4-1	.	TGCGCCAGCAGCCCCGGGACAGGGAAGTCCCACTACTCTGGAAACACCATATATTTT	CASSPGTGKSHYSGNTIYF
TRBJ2-7	.	TRBV5-1	.	TGCGCCAGCAGCTTGGACGACTACGAGCAGTACTTC	CASSLDDYEQYF
TRBJ1-2	.	TRBV2	.	TGTGCCAGCAGCGGCCTCGGGGGAGCTAACTATGGCTACACCTTC	CASSGLGGANYGYTF
TRBJ1-2	TRBD1	TRBV7-2	few	TGTGCCAGCAGCTCGAACAGGGGGAGCGGCTACACCTTC	CASSSNRGSGYTF
TRBJ1-2	TRBD1	TRBV19	few	TGTGCCAGTAGACCCCTTGACAGGGGCAACTATGGCTACACCTTC	CASRPLDRGNYGYTF
TRBJ1-5	.	TRBV18	once	TGTGCCAGCTCGCCGGACAGTTTTGGGAATCAGCCCCAGCATTTT	CASSPDSFGNQPQHF
TRBJ1-2	.	TRBV7-2	.	TGTGCCAGCAGCTTAGAGACAGGCTCCGGCTATGGCTACACCTTC	CASSLETGSGYGYTF
TRBJ1-2	TRBD1	TRBV7-2	.	TGTGCCAGCAGCACCCGGACAGGGAATGGCTACACCTTC	CASSTRTGNGYTF
TRBJ2-7	TRBD1	TRBV5-4	.	TGTGCCAGCAGCTCGTCGACAGGGGTAGCCTACGAGCAGTACTTC	CASSSSTGVAYEQYF
TRBJ2-1	TRBD2	TRBV5-1	.	TGCGCCAGCACCTTAGCGGGGAGATCCTACAATGAGCAGTTCTTC	CASTLAGRSYNEQFF
TRBJ1-5	.	TRBV7-2	few	TGTGCCAGCAGCTTAGGCGGGGGCCAGCGACAGCCCCAGCATTTT	CASSLGGGQRQPQHF
TRBJ1-2	TRBD1	TRBV7-9	few	TGTGCCAGCAGCTCTTCCATGCGGACAGGGGGTGGCTACACCTTC	CASSSSMRTGGGYTF
TRBJ1-4	TRBD1	TRBV19	.	TGTGCCAGTAGTATGGGACAGGGGCCTGCAACTAATGAAAAACTGTTTTTT	CASSMGQGPATNEKLFF
TRBJ2-4	TRBD1	TRBV7-9	few	TGTGCCAGCAGCCGGGACAGTCTAGCCAAAAACATTCAGTACTTC	CASSRDSLAKNIQYF
TRBJ1-5	TRBD1	TRBV9	.	TGTGCCAGCAGCGAGGAGGTGCGGACAGGGAAACCCCGGACCGATCAGCCCCAGCATTTT	CASSEEVRTGKPRTDQPQHF
TRBJ2-7	.	TRBV4-1	.	TGCGCCAGCAGCCAAGTGTCCTACTCCTCAAGCGAGCAGTACTTC	CASSQVSYSSSEQYF
TRBJ2-2	.	TRBV19	once	TGTGCCAGTAGTAGAGGGACGAGGGCCACCGGGGAGCTGTTTTTT	CASSRGTRATGELFF
TRBJ2-7	TRBD2	TRBV7-9	.	TGTGCCAGCAGCACGGCCGGGGGGACTAGCTCGTACGAGCAGTACTTC	CASSTAGGTSSYEQYF
TRBJ2-7	.	TRBV18	.	TGTGCCAGCTCACCACAGTTAGGGGCCCACGAGCAGTACTTC	CASSPQLGAHEQYF
TRBJ1-6	.	TRBV25-1	.	TGTGCCAGCAGTGAATATCAACAGGGAGATTCACCCCTCCACTTT	CASSEYQQGDSPLHF
TRBJ1-5	.	TRBV18	.	TGTGCCAGCTCACCAGGGCAGGGTAGTGTTCAGCCCCAGCATTTT	CASSPGQGSVQPQHF
TRBJ1-1	.	TRBV27	.	TGTGCCAGCAGTTTAGGAGGAAGGAACACTGAAGCTTTCTTT	CASSLGGRNTEAFF
TRBJ2-2	TRBD2	TRBV19	.	TGTGCCAGTAGTAATCCCAGACGGGTAGCGGGGGGTGCCGGGGAGCTGTTTTTT	CASSNPRRVAGGAGELFF